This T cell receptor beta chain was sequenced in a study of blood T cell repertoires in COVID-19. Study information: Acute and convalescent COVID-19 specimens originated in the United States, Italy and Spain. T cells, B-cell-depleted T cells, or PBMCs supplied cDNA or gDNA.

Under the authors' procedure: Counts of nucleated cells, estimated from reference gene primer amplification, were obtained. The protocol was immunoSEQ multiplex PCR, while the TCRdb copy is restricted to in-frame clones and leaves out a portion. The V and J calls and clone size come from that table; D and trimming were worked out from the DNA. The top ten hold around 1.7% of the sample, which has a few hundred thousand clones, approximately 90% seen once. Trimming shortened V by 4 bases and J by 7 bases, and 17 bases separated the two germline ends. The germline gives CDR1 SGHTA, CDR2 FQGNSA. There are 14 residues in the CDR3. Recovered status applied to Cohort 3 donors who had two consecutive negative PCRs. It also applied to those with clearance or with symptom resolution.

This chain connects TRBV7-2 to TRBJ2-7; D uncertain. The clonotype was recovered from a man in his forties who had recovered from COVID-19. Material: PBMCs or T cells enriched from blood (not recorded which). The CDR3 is CASSSTLSTKEQYF. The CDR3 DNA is TGTGCCAGCAGCTCTACTCTGTCCACCAAGGAGCAGTACTTC.